This T cell receptor (beta chain) came from a study of blood T cell repertoires in COVID-19. Study in general: From T cells, B-cell-depleted T cells, or PBMCs came the material, which was cDNA or gDNA.

Some clones are missing from TCRdb's copy, which holds only in-frame ones; the method was immunoSEQ multiplex PCR. The sample lists approximately 240,000 clones; roughly 84% were seen once. CDR3 length: 14 amino acids. V lost 1 base and J 0 bases, leaving 7 bases between the germline ends. The germline V gene encodes CDR1 LNHNV and CDR2 YYDKDF (reference sequence). The sequence came from a woman aged 80 or older with active or convalescent COVID-19. The gene calls are TRBV15 and TRBJ2-7; tentatively, D is TRBD2 (6 bases). The sequencing sample was made of peripheral blood. The CDR3 DNA is TGTGCCACCAGCAGAGGGGGGGACTCCTACGAGCAGTACTTC. Protein: CATSRGGDSYEQYF. Full variable domain (outside the CDR3, taken from reference TRBV15 and TRBJ2-7): DAMVIQNPRYQVTQFGKPVTLSCSQTLNHNVMYWYQQKSSQAPKLLFHYYDKDFNNEADTPDNFQSRRPNTSFCFLDIRSPGLGDTAMYLCATSRGGDSYEQYFGPGTRLTVT.